Following are 27 T cell receptor beta chains from one sample sequenced in a study of shared clonotypes between healthy human individuals. TCRdb's table, derived via immunoSEQ multiplex PCR, lists solely in-frame clones and lacks some. Of fewer than 3 million clones listed, 85% to 95% were seen once; the top ten hold more than 0.35%. Sample: naive CD4+ T cells from PBMCs. This sample's subset: CD45RA+ positively selected. Every receptor here comes from a man between 18 and 29 years old in good health. Some clones in this sample may be carry-over from other donors' samples.

The chain couples TRBV6-1 to TRBJ1-5, with 8 bases identical to TRBD1. CDR3 length: 15 residues. V shed 6 bases and J 4 bases; nucleotides not matched to a gene: 8. Germline CDR1 is MNHNS and CDR2 is SASEGT. The CDR3 reads CASRPWTGRNQPQHF. In DNA form, the CDR3 reads TGTGCCAGCAGACCATGGACAGGGCGAAATCAGCCCCAGCATTTT.

This clone was counted a few times. The CDR3 here is CASSHMGRVSGYTF. The CDR3 nucleotides are TGCGCCAGCAGCCATATGGGCAGGGTCTCTGGCTACACCTTC. The chain is built from TRBV4-3 and TRBJ1-2; D may be TRBD1 (5 bases). CDR1 LGHNA and CDR2 YSLEER come from the germline V gene. V lost 3 bases and J 7 bases, leaving 15 bases between the germline ends. This CDR3 contains 14 residues.

This clone occurred once. The chain couples TRBV6-5 to TRBJ1-2, with D tentatively TRBD1 (5 bases). This CDR3 spans 14 amino acids. V was shortened by 8 bases and J by 2 bases, with 15 bases between the two germline ends. Per the germline V gene, CDR1 is MNHEY and CDR2 is SVGAGI. The CDR3 DNA sequence: TGTGCCAGCTTTAAAGGACAAGGCAACTATGGCTACACCTTC. Translating gives CASFKGQGNYGYTF.

The rearrangement joins TRBV10-3 to TRBJ2-1; 9 bases match TRBD2. The CDR3 has 16 amino acids. Germline V CDR1 and CDR2: ENHRY, SYGVKD. The trim removed 1 base at V and 4 bases at J, leaving 5 bases unmatched. CDR3 coding DNA: TGTGCCATCAGTGAGTTAGGTAGCGGGAGTTACAATGAGCAGTTCTTC. Translation gives CAISELGSGSYNEQFF.

This clone was found once. The rearrangement links TRBV6-5 to TRBJ2-2; 9 nucleotides align to TRBD1. CDR3 length: 15 residues. Germline-derived CDR1 and CDR2 are MNHEY and SVGAGI. Trimming took 6 bases from V and 6 from J; bases not matched to a gene: 8. CDR3 bases: TGTGCCAGCAGGGTCCCGGGACAGGGTGCCGGGGAGCTGTTTTTT. As protein: CASRVPGQGAGELFF.

The V gene is TRBV4-2, the J gene TRBJ2-2; a weak D match, TRBD2 (6 bases). V was trimmed by 6 bases and J by 2 bases, leaving 13 bases between them. Germline CDR1 reads LGHNA; CDR2 reads YNFKEQ. The CDR3 totals 15 residues. CDR3 residues: CASSKGLDNTGELFF. Here the CDR3 DNA reads TGTGCCAGCAGTAAGGGACTGGACAACACCGGGGAGCTGTTTTTT.

V usage is TRBV5-4 and J usage is TRBJ2-5; D call uncertain. Trimming took off 2 bases at V and 5 bases at J, with 13 bases between the two ends. CDR1 SGHNT and CDR2 YYREEE come from the germline V gene (reference sequence). The CDR3 is made up of 14 amino acids. The CDR3 loop is CASSLRPARETQYF. In DNA, the CDR3 is TGTGCCAGCAGCTTACGCCCAGCGCGCGAGACCCAGTACTTC.

This rearrangement joins TRBV6-1 to TRBJ1-2; maybe TRBD1 (6 bases). Germline-derived CDR1 and CDR2 are MNHNS and SASEGT. The CDR3 is 14 residues long. The V and J ends lost 2 bases and 8 bases respectively, with 15 bases between them. The CDR3 reads CASSEMSGAGGYTF. Written as DNA, the CDR3 is TGTGCCAGCAGTGAAATGTCAGGGGCAGGGGGCTACACCTTC.

The table lists this clone with a count of one. The chain is built from TRBV28 and TRBJ1-5; D is ambiguous. V shed 9 bases and J shed 4 bases, with 13 bases lying between them. Germline CDR1 reads MDHEN; CDR2 reads SYDVKM. CDR3 length: 13 amino acids. In DNA, the CDR3 is TGTGCCAGTCTTATTAACTGGAATCAGCCCCAGCATTTT. This sequence encodes CASLINWNQPQHF.

The V and J genes are TRBV10-3 and TRBJ2-4, with D uncertain. This CDR3 region has 17 residues. V was clipped by 6 bases and J by 0 bases, with 18 bases between them. CDR1 and CDR2 from the germline V gene are ENHRY and SYGVKD. The CDR3 bases are TGTGCCATCAGCGACCCTAGACCGCTGAGAGCCAAAAACATTCAGTACTTC. It translates to CAISDPRPLRAKNIQYF.

Details on this clone: Sequence at one end of the junction differs from germline and may be a read error. The chain couples TRBV11-2 to TRBJ2-4; possibly TRBD2 for D (7 bases). Germline lookup yields CDR1 SGHAT and CDR2 FQNNGV. The CDR3 sequence is 14 residues long. CDR3 sequence (DNA): TGTGCCAGCCGCTTGGGGGGGGCTAATTACATTCAGTACTTC. Translation: CASRLGGANYIQYF.

V is TRBV12-5 and J is TRBJ2-5; D is possibly TRBD1 or TRBD2 (5 bases each). This CDR3 has 14 amino acids. Trimming pared 1 base from V and 7 bases from J, leaving 13 bases between. Germline CDR1 is LGHNT and CDR2 is FRNRAP. CDR3 coding DNA: TGTGCTAGTGGTTTGGCCGGGACCAGAGGGACCCAGTACTTC. This sequence encodes CASGLAGTRGTQYF.

V gene TRBV14 combines with J gene TRBJ2-5; maybe TRBD2 (5 bases). This CDR3 has 18 amino acids. In germline, CDR1 is SGHDN, CDR2 FVKESK. Trimming took 4 bases from V and 5 from J, leaving 26 bases between them. For the CDR3, the DNA is TGTGCCAGCAGCCCCACCTTTGGGCCGAGGGCATATTATGAGACCCAGTACTTC. Protein sequence: CASSPTFGPRAYYETQYF. The whole variable domain, filled in from reference TRBV14 and TRBJ2-5, reads EAGVTQFPSHSVIEKGQTVTLRCDPISGHDNLYWYRRVMGKEIKFLLHFVKESKQDESGMPNNRFLAERTGGTYSTLKVQPAELEDSGVYFCASSPTFGPRAYYETQYFGPGTRLLVL.

The CDR3 region is CASIAVSEQYF. The CDR3 coding sequence is TGTGCCAGCATTGCGGTATCCGAGCAGTACTTC. V is TRBV6-1 and J is TRBJ2-7; D gene unclear. Germline-derived CDR1 and CDR2 are MNHNS and SASEGT. The CDR3 sequence is 11 residues long. Trimming stripped 7 bases from V and 6 bases from J, with 10 bases between.

This chain links TRBV7-9 with TRBJ2-1, with 7 bases matching TRBD1. Germline V gene sequence: CDR1 SEHNR, CDR2 FQNEAQ (reference sequence). The V gene end was trimmed by 2 bases and the J gene end by 3 bases; junction bases not matched to a gene: 4. The CDR3 runs 15 residues. CDR3 region: CASSLRQGNYNEQFF. CDR3 sequence (DNA): TGTGCCAGCAGCTTAAGACAGGGAAACTACAATGAGCAGTTCTTC.

The chain carries TRBV27 and TRBJ1-4; 10 bases agree with TRBD1. V lost 6 bases, J lost 8 bases, and 3 bases stayed unmatched. CDR1 and CDR2 (germline): MNHEY, SMNVEV (reference sequence). The CDR3 extends over 13 amino acids. The CDR3, as DNA: TGTGCCAGCAGGGGACAGGGGTACGAAAAACTGTTTTTT. It encodes CASRGQGYEKLFF.

The chain couples TRBV7-2 to TRBJ2-5, with D perhaps TRBD1 or TRBD2 (6 bases each). Gene TRBJ2-7 matches the end of the DNA better, so the J call may be wrong. The CDR3 has 15 amino acids. The V gene's germline CDR1 is SGHTA and CDR2 FQGNSA. This CDR3 reads CASSPEGGSSYEQYF. The CDR3, as DNA: TGTGCCAGCAGCCCCGAGGGGGGAAGCTCCTACGAGCAGTACTTC.

This clone was observed a handful of times. J is TRBJ1-1 and V is TRBV27; D is possibly TRBD1 (6 bases). V dropped 3 bases and J dropped 3 bases, with 20 bases sitting between them. The germline V gene encodes CDR1 MNHEY and CDR2 SMNVEV (reference sequence). The CDR3 spans 17 residues. For the CDR3, the DNA is TGTGCCAGCAGTTTCAAAGGGGGTGGGGGCTTGGACACTGAAGCTTTCTTT. Residues: CASSFKGGGGLDTEAFF.

The chain uses TRBV19 and TRBJ2-1; 8 nucleotides match TRBD2. The CDR3 is 14 residues long. The germline V gene encodes CDR1 LNHDA and CDR2 SQIVND (reference sequence). Unmatched junction bases numbered 5, after V lost 5 bases and J lost 5 bases. CDR3 sequence (DNA): TGTGCCAGTAGTGACGGGAGGGCCAACAATGAGCAGTTCTTC. Amino acids: CASSDGRANNEQFF.

The V and J genes are TRBV7-3 and TRBJ2-6, with D possibly TRBD1 on 5 matching bases. V was cut by 2 bases and J by 0 bases, with 11 bases left in between. There are 17 residues in the CDR3. Looked up from germline, CDR1 is SGHTA and CDR2 is FQGTGA. The CDR3 loop is CASSLSRTPSGANVLTF. The CDR3 DNA is TGTGCCAGCAGCTTATCTCGGACACCCTCTGGGGCCAACGTCCTGACTTTC.

V gene TRBV7-2 combines with J gene TRBJ2-1; 12 positions agree with TRBD2. V was pared by 5 bases and J by 7 bases, with 12 bases of the junction left unmatched. The CDR3 has 17 residues. The V gene's germline CDR1 is SGHTA and CDR2 FQGNSA. The DNA for the CDR3 is TGTGCCAGCAGCCCAGGGGACCCCGGACTAGCGGGAAATGAGCAGTTCTTC. Protein: CASSPGDPGLAGNEQFF.

With respect to this clone: The same CDR3 is also encoded by other DNA sequences in this sample. The V gene is TRBV7-9, the J gene TRBJ2-1; 7 bases are a match to TRBD2. V was clipped by 1 base and J by 2 bases; unmatched bases: 5. This CDR3 is built from 16 residues. CDR1 SEHNR and CDR2 FQNEAQ come from the germline V gene (reference sequence). CDR3 bases: TGTGCCAGCAGCTTAGGATCCGGGAGGCCCTACAATGAGCAGTTCTTC. As protein: CASSLGSGRPYNEQFF. The full variable domain, rest sourced from reference TRBV7-9 and TRBJ2-1, is DTGVSQNPRHKITKRGQNVTFRCDPISEHNRLYWYRQTLGQGPEFLTYFQNEAQLEKSRLLSDRFSAERPKGSFSTLEIQRTEQGDSAMYLCASSLGSGRPYNEQFFGPGTRLTVL.

The chain employs TRBV10-3 and TRBJ2-3; 8 bases are shared with TRBD2. The CDR3 consists of 15 residues. Per the germline V gene, CDR1 is ENHRY and CDR2 is SYGVKD. The junction had 8 bases not matched to a gene; V was cut back by 4 bases and J by 5 bases. The CDR3 loop is CAISASGLVKDTQYF. The CDR3 region has the DNA TGTGCCATCAGTGCTTCGGGACTAGTAAAAGATACGCAGTATTTT.

The chain uses TRBV5-1 and TRBJ2-1, with D perhaps matching TRBD2 (5 bases). The V end was cut by 5 bases, the J end by 7 bases, with 19 bases between. Germline loops: CDR1 SGHRS, CDR2 YFSETQ. The CDR3 extends over 15 amino acids. The CDR3 loop reads CASRFGGPPANEQFF. The CDR3 nucleotides read TGCGCCAGCAGGTTTGGAGGACCCCCGGCTAATGAGCAGTTCTTC.

A few counts support this clone. The genes are TRBV4-2 and TRBJ2-7; D perhaps matches TRBD1 (5 bases). With 0 bases removed from V and 5 bases from J, the gap between germline ends came to 11 bases. The CDR3 is 14 amino acids. Germline CDR1 is LGHNA and CDR2 is YNFKEQ. In DNA form, the CDR3 reads TGTGCCAGCAGCCAAGAAAGGGGCAGGGACGAGCAGTACTTC. Amino acids: CASSQERGRDEQYF.

The rearrangement uses TRBV6-5 and TRBJ2-7; D may be TRBD1 or TRBD2 (5 bases each). Germline V lookup: CDR1 MNHEY, CDR2 SVGAGI. Trimming took off 2 bases at V and 6 bases at J, with 11 bases between the two ends. The CDR3 sequence is 13 residues long. The CDR3 loop reads CASSYTGLGEQYF. CDR3 DNA sequence: TGTGCCAGCAGTTACACAGGACTCGGCGAGCAGTACTTC.

The J gene is TRBJ2-7, the V gene TRBV7-2; D unresolved. The CDR3 consists of 14 residues. The germline V and J ends were trimmed by 5 bases and 0 bases, with 11 bases remaining between them. Germline CDR1 is SGHTA and CDR2 is FQGNSA. The CDR3: CASSPTRISYEQYF. The CDR3 coding sequence is TGTGCCAGCAGCCCCACCCGGATCTCCTACGAGCAGTACTTC.